One and the same sample provided the 2 T cell receptor beta chains below, sequenced in a study of radiation and T cells in renal cell carcinoma. Treatment given: treatment-naive control, cytoreductive nephrectomy. TCRdb's table, derived via immunoSEQ multiplex PCR, lists solely in-frame clones and lacks some. The sample includes approximately 25,000 clones, around 50% of them seen just once. Specimen: tumor tissue, collected from a patient whose treatment was nephrectomy without radiotherapy. The receptors stem from a human donor with renal cell carcinoma.

The chain uses TRBV21-1 and TRBJ2-2; the tabulated D call, TRBD1, remains unverified against the DNA. TRBV21-1 is a pseudogene locus. The CDR3 is made up of 17 amino acids. CDR3 amino acids: CASSKEWLKGAAGELFF. CDR3 DNA: TGTGCCAGCAGCAAAGAGTGGTTAAAGGGGGCGGCCGGGGAGCTGTTTTTT.

The rearrangement joins TRBV7-2 to TRBJ2-7; 9 positions match TRBD2. Looked up from germline, CDR1 is SGHTA and CDR2 is FQGNSA. V was pared by 2 bases and J by 5 bases, with 7 bases of the junction left unmatched. The CDR3 has 15 amino acids. This chain's CDR3 is CASSLKAGGPHEQYF. In DNA, the CDR3 is TGTGCCAGCAGCTTAAAAGCGGGGGGCCCCCACGAGCAGTACTTC.